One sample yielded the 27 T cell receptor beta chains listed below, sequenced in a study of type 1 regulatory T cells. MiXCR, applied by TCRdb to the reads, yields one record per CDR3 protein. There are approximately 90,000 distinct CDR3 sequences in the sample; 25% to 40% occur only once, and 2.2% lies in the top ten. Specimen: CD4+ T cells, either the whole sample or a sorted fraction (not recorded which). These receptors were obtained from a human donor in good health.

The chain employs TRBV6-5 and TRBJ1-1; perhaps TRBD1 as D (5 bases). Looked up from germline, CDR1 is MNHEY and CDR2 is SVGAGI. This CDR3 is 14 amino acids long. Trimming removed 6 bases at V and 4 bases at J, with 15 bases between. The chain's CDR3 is CASRSRERGTEAFF. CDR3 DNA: TGTGCCAGCAGGTCACGGGAGAGGGGCACTGAAGCTTTCTTT.

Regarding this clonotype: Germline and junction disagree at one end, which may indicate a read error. The DNA of the CDR3 is TGCAGTGCTATCCGGGACCAATCGTGGCAAGGTACCTTC. This translates into CSAIRDQSWQGTF. J is TRBJ2-5 and V is TRBV20-1, with D possibly being TRBD1 or TRBD2 (5 bases each). CDR1 and CDR2 (germline): DFQATT, SNEGSKA (reference sequence). The length of the CDR3 is 13 residues.

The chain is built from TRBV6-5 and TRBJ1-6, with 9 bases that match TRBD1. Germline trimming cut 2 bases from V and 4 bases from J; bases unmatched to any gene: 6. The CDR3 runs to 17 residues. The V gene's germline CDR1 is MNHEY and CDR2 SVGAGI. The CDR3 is CASSYGGQGGYNSPLHF. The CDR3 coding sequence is TGTGCCAGCAGTTACGGGGGACAGGGAGGGTATAATTCACCCCTCCACTTT.

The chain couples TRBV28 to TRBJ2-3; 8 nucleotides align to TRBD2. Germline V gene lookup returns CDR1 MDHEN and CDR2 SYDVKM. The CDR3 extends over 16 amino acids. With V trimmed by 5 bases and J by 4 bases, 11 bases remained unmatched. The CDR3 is CASSTLTSGGADTQYF. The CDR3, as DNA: TGTGCCAGCAGTACTCTCACTAGCGGAGGGGCAGATACGCAGTATTTT.

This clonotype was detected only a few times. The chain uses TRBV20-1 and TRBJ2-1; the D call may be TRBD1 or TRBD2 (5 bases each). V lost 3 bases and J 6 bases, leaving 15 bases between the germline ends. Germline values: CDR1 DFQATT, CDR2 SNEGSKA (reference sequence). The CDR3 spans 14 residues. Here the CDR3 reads CSARGPPRANEQFF. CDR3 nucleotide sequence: TGCAGTGCTAGGGGACCCCCGAGGGCCAATGAGCAGTTCTTC.

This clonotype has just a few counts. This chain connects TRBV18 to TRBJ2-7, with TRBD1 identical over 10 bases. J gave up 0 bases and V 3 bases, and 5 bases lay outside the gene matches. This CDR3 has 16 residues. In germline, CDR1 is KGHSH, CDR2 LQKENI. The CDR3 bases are TGTGCCAGCTCACCTATGACAGGGGGCGTCTCCTACGAGCAGTACTTC. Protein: CASSPMTGGVSYEQYF. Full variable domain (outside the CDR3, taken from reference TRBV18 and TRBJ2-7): NAGVMQNPRHLVRRRGQEARLRCSPMKGHSHVYWYRQLPEEGLKFMVYLQKENIIDESGMPKERFSAEFPKEGPSILRIQQVVRGDSAAYFCASSPMTGGVSYEQYFGPGTRLTVT.

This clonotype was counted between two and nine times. DNA of the CDR3: TGTGCCAGCAGATGGTCGAACACTGAAGCTTTCTTT. This codes for CASRWSNTEAFF. This sequence joins TRBV12-3 or TRBV12-4 and TRBJ1-1; D is undetermined. V was clipped by 6 bases and J by 1 base, with 6 bases between them. The CDR3 is 12 residues long.

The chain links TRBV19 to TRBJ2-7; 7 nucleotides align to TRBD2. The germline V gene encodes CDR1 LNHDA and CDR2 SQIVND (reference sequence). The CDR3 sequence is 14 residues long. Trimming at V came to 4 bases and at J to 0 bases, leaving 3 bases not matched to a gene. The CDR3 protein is CASSTSGNSYEQYF. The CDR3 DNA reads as TGTGCCAGTAGTACAAGCGGGAACTCCTACGAGCAGTACTTC.

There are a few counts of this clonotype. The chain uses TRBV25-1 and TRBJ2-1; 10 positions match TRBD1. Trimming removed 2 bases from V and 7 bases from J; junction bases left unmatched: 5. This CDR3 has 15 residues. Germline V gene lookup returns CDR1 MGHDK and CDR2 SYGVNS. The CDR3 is CASSEVGQGKNEQFF. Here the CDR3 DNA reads TGTGCCAGCAGTGAAGTGGGACAGGGGAAGAATGAGCAGTTCTTC.

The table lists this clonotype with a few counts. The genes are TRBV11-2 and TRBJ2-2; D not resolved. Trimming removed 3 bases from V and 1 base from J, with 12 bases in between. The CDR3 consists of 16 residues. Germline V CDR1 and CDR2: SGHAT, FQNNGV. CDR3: CASSFTGPRNTGELFF. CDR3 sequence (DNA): TGTGCCAGCAGCTTTACGGGTCCACGGAACACCGGGGAGCTGTTTTTT. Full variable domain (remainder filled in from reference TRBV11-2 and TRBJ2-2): EAGVAQSPRYKIIEKRQSVAFWCNPISGHATLYWYQQILGQGPKLLIQFQNNGVVDDSQLPKDRFSAERLKGVDSTLKIQPAKLEDSAVYLCASSFTGPRNTGELFFGEGSRLTVL.

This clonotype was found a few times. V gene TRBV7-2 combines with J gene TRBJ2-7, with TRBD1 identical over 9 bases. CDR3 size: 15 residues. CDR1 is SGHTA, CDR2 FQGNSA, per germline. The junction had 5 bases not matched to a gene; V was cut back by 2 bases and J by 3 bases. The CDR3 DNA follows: TGTGCCAGCAGCTTATCGAGGGACAGGGTCTACGAGCAGTACTTC. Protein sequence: CASSLSRDRVYEQYF.

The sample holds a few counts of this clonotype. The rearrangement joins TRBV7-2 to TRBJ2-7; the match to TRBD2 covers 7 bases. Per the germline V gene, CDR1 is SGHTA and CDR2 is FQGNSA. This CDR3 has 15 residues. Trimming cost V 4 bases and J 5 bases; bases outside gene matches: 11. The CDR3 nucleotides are TGTGCCAGCAGCTCCTCCGGGCGGGAGTATGACGAGCAGTACTTC. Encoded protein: CASSSSGREYDEQYF.

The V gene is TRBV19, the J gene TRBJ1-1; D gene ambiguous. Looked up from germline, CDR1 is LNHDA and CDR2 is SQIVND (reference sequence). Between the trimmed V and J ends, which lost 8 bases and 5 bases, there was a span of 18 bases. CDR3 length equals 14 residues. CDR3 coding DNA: TGTGCCAGTGGTCTTGGCACCCAAAGGACTGAAGCTTTCTTT. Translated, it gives CASGLGTQRTEAFF.

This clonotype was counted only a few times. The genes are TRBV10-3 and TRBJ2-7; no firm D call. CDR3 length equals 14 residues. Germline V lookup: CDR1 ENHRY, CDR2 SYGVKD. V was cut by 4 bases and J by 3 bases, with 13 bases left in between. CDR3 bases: TGTGCCATCAGTGTTGGGCTAGAGAACTACGAGCAGTACTTC. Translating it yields CAISVGLENYEQYF.

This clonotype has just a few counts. The CDR3 loop is CASSQEDEQFF. The DNA of the CDR3 is TGTGCCAGCAGCCAAGAAGATGAGCAGTTCTTC. V and J are TRBV7-6 and TRBJ2-1; no clear D. Trimming cost V 5 bases and J 8 bases, with 7 bases left between them. From germline, CDR1 is SGHVS and CDR2 FNYEAQ. The CDR3 spans 11 residues. The entire variable domain, with the rest obtained from reference TRBV7-6 and TRBJ2-1, is as follows: GAGVSQSPRYKVTKRGQDVALRCDPISGHVSLYWYRQALGQGPEFLTYFNYEAQQDKSGLPNDRFSAERPEGSISTLTIQRTEQRDSAMYRCASSQEDEQFFGPGTRLTVL.

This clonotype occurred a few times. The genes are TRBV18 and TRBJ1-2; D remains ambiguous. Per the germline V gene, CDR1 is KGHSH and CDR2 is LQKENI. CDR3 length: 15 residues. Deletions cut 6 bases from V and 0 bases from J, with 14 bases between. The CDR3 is CASSTDINSNYGYTF. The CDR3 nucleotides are TGTGCCAGCTCGACGGATATAAATTCTAACTATGGCTACACCTTC.

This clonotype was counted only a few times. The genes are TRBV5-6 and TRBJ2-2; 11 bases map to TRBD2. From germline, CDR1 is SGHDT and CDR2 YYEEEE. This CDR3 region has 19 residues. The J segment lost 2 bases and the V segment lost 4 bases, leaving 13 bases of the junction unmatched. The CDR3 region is CASSRATGTSGFNTGELFF. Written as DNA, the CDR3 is TGTGCCAGCAGCCGGGCCACCGGGACTAGCGGTTTTAACACCGGGGAGCTGTTTTTT.

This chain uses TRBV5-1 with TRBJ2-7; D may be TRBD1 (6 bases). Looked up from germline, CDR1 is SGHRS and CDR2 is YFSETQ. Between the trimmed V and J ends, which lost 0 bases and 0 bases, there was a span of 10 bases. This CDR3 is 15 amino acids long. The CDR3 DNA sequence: TGCGCCAGCAGCTTGGGGACAGTGAACTCCTACGAGCAGTACTTC. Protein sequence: CASSLGTVNSYEQYF. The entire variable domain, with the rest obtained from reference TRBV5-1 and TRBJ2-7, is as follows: KAGVTQTPRYLIKTRGQQVTLSCSPISGHRSVSWYQQTPGQGLQFLFEYFSETQRNKGNFPGRFSGRQFSNSRSEMNVSTLELGDSALYLCASSLGTVNSYEQYFGPGTRLTVT.

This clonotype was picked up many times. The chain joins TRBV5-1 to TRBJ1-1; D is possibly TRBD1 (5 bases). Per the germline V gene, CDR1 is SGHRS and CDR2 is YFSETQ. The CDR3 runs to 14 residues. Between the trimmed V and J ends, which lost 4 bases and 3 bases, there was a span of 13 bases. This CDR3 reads CASSGGGEDTEAFF. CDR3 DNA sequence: TGCGCCAGCAGCGGCGGGGGTGAAGACACTGAAGCTTTCTTT.

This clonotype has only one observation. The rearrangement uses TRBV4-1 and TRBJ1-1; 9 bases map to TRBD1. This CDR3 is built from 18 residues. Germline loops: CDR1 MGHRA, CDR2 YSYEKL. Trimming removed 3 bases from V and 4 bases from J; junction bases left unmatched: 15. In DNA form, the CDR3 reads TGCGCCAGCAGCCATCCGGGACAGGGTAGCGGCGGGTCCACTGAAGCTTTCTTT. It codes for CASSHPGQGSGGSTEAFF.

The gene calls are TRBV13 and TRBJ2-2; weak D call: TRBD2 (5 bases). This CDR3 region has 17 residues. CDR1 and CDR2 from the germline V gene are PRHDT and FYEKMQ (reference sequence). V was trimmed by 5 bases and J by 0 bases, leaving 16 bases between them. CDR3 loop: CASSLARRITNTGELFF. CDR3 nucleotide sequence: TGTGCCAGCAGCCTAGCCAGGCGGATCACGAACACCGGGGAGCTGTTTTTT.

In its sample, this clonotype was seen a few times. For the CDR3, the DNA is TGTGCCAGCACTTTTAGCGGAAACTCCTACGAGCAGTACTTC. Translation: CASTFSGNSYEQYF. The chain employs TRBV27 and TRBJ2-7, with a possible D match to TRBD2 (6 bases). With 7 bases removed from V and 0 bases from J, the gap between germline ends came to 13 bases. The CDR3 totals 14 residues. The germline CDR1 and CDR2 sequences are MNHEY and SMNVEV (reference sequence).

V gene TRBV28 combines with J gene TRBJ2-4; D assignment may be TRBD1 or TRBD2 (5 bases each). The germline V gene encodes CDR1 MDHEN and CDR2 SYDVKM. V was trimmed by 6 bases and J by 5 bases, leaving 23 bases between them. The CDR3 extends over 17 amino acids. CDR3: CASRSDRDGKPENIQYF. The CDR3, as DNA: TGTGCCAGCAGATCCGACCGGGACGGCAAGCCAGAAAACATTCAGTACTTC.

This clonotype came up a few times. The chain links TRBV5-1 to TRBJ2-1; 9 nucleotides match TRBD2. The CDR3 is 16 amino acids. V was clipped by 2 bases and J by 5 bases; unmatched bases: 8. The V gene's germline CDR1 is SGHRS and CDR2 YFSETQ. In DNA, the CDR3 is TGCGCCAGCAGCTTTGGGTTGGCTAGCGGGAACAATGAGCAGTTCTTC. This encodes CASSFGLASGNNEQFF.

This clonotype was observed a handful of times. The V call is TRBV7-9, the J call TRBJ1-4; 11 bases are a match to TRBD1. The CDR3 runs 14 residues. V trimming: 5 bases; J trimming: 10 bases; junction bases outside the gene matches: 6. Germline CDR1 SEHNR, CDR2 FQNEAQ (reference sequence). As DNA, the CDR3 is TGTGCCAGCAGCCTCCCCGGGACAGGGGGAAAACTGTTTTTT. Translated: CASSLPGTGGKLFF.

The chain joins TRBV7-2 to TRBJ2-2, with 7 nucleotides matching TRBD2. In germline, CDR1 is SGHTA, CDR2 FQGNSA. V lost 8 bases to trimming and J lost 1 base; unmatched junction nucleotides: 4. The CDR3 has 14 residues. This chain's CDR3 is CASQTSQNTGELFF. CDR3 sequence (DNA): TGTGCCAGCCAGACTAGCCAGAACACCGGGGAGCTGTTTTTT.

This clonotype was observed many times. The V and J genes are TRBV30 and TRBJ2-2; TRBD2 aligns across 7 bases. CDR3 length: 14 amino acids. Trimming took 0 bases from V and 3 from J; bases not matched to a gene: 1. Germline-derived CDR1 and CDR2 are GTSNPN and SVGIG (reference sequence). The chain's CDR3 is CAWSVAGDTGELFF. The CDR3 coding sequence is TGTGCCTGGAGTGTGGCGGGAGACACCGGGGAGCTGTTTTTT.